This TCR beta chain was found in a study of cytomegalovirus exposure and HLA in healthy donors. The PCR made use of 60 Vbeta and 13 Jbeta primers. Clones were read by immunoSEQ multiplex PCR, and TCRdb kept only the in-frame ones, dropping some. The sample holds roughly 180,000 clones; about 80% are singletons and the top ten take 1.4%. Turning to this clone: Its specificity is not known.

Study-level results: Indistinguishability led to the exclusion of some V segments, TRBV6-2 and TRBV6-3 included. In a later analysis, most CMV-associated TCR beta chains appeared HLA-restricted. A later analysis linked a missense variant in DCLRE1C to the trimming of TCR beta V and J genes. Reportedly, a later analysis found an Asian-associated ancestry cluster had fewer N-insertions than the approximately 670-donor mean.

The CDR3 consists of 16 residues. The germline V gene encodes CDR1 SGDLS and CDR2 YYNGEE. V lost 0 bases, J lost 2 bases, and 13 bases lay in between. The sequenced sample consisted of PBMCs. This chain links TRBV9 with TRBJ2-3; maybe TRBD2 (6 bases). This receptor was identified in a man between 18 and 29 years old in good health and CMV-seronegative. CDR3 protein: CASSVVEGASTDTQYF. CDR3 sequence (DNA): TGTGCCAGCAGCGTAGTGGAGGGAGCCTCCACAGATACGCAGTATTTT. The variable domain in full, with the rest retrieved from reference TRBV9 and TRBJ2-3, is DSGVTQTPKHLITATGQRVTLRCSPRSGDLSVYWYQQSLDQGLQFLIQYYNGEERAKGNILERFSAQQFPDLHSELNLSSLELGDSALYFCASSVVEGASTDTQYFGPGTRLTVL.